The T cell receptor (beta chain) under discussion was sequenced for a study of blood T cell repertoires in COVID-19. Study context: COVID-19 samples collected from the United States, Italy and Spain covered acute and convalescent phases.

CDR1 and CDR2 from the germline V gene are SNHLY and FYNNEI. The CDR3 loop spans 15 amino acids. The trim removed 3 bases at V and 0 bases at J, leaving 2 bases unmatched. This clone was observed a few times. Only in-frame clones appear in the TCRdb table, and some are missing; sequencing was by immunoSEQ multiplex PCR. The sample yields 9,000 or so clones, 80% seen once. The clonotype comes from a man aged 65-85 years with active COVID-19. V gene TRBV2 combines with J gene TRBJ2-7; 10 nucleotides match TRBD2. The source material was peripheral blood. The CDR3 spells CASSDPSGGSYEQYF. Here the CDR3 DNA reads TGTGCCAGCAGTGACCCTAGCGGGGGCTCCTACGAGCAGTACTTC.